The 28 T cell receptor beta chains given below trace back to one sample, sequenced in a study of Ad26.COV2.S vaccination and SARS-CoV-2 variants. Data came from immunoSEQ multiplex PCR; TCRdb stores just in-frame clones and leaves some out. Of roughly 320,000 clones in the sample, roughly 84% were seen once. Specified treatment: 19 received Ad26.COV2.S at low or high dose, single or two shots; 5 received placebo; per-sample allocation not given. Sample collection was performed on day 63 after the first vaccine or placebo injection. The sequencing here drew on peripheral blood, taken in a trial of Ad26.COV2.S vaccine versus placebo. These TCRs come from a person between 18 and 59 years old who received the Ad26.COV2.S COVID-19 vaccine or a placebo.

This clone has a handful of counts. The chain couples TRBV9 to TRBJ2-7, with 9 bases fitting TRBD1. The CDR3 runs to 12 residues. Germline lookup yields CDR1 SGDLS and CDR2 YYNGEE. With V trimmed by 8 bases and J by 4 bases, 4 bases remained unmatched. The CDR3 nucleotides read TGTGCCAGTCCGGGACAGGGATACGAGCAGTACTTC. This gives the protein CASPGQGYEQYF. Filled out from reference TRBV9 and TRBJ2-7, the complete variable domain reads DSGVTQTPKHLITATGQRVTLRCSPRSGDLSVYWYQQSLDQGLQFLIQYYNGEERAKGNILERFSAQQFPDLHSELNLSSLELGDSALYFCASPGQGYEQYFGPGTRLTVT.

The chain couples TRBV7-9 to TRBJ2-1, with TRBD1 matching over 8 bases. Trimming cost V 1 base and J 5 bases; bases outside gene matches: 7. The CDR3 spans 16 residues. Germline V gene lookup returns CDR1 SEHNR and CDR2 FQNEAQ (reference sequence). The CDR3 reads CASSLDRTGPNNEQFF. The CDR3 DNA follows: TGTGCCAGCAGCTTAGACCGGACAGGGCCAAACAATGAGCAGTTCTTC.

The chain links TRBV5-1 to TRBJ1-2; 9 bases agree with TRBD1. Germline V lookup: CDR1 SGHRS, CDR2 YFSETQ. The CDR3 consists of 15 residues. With V trimmed by 4 bases and J by 4 bases, 8 bases remained unmatched. This chain's CDR3 is CASSLGQGSLYGYTF. In DNA, the CDR3 is TGCGCCAGCAGCCTGGGACAGGGTTCCCTCTATGGCTACACCTTC.

This chain uses TRBV19 with TRBJ1-2; D call uncertain. This CDR3 contains 14 residues. V was clipped by 3 bases and J by 4 bases, with 12 bases between them. Germline-derived CDR1 and CDR2 are LNHDA and SQIVND (reference sequence). The CDR3 protein is CASSISAETYGYTF. The CDR3 nucleotides read TGTGCCAGTAGTATCTCTGCTGAGACCTATGGCTACACCTTC.

The chain is built from TRBV24-1 and TRBJ1-1; D is unresolved. Germline loops: CDR1 KGHDR, CDR2 SFDVKD. V gave up 2 bases and J gave up 7 bases, with 10 bases separating them. This CDR3 region has 13 residues. CDR3 loop: CATSDSGESEAFF. As DNA, the CDR3 is TGTGCCACCAGTGATTCCGGGGAAAGTGAAGCTTTCTTT.

The rearrangement joins TRBV9 to TRBJ2-7; D perhaps matches TRBD2 (6 bases). The germline CDR1 and CDR2 sequences are SGDLS and YYNGEE. V lost 0 bases to trimming and J lost 1 base, with 11 bases between them. The CDR3 has 15 residues. The CDR3 bases are TGTGCCAGCAGCGTAGTGGCGGGGTGGTCCTACGAGCAGTACTTC. It yields the protein CASSVVAGWSYEQYF. Complete variable domain (other parts from reference TRBV9 and TRBJ2-7): DSGVTQTPKHLITATGQRVTLRCSPRSGDLSVYWYQQSLDQGLQFLIQYYNGEERAKGNILERFSAQQFPDLHSELNLSSLELGDSALYFCASSVVAGWSYEQYFGPGTRLTVT.

This clone was picked up one time. This chain connects TRBV14 to TRBJ2-7; D is unresolved. The length of the CDR3 is 13 residues. Germline values: CDR1 SGHDN, CDR2 FVKESK. Trimming shortened V by 4 bases and J by 6 bases, and 13 bases separated the two germline ends. The CDR3 DNA is TGTGCCAGCAGCCTCCTAGGCGGTTCCGAGCAGTACTTC. The encoded protein is CASSLLGGSEQYF.

In this sample, this clone turned up once. This rearrangement joins TRBV5-1 to TRBJ1-1; no clear D gene. From germline, CDR1 is SGHRS and CDR2 YFSETQ. With 4 bases removed from V and 2 bases from J, the gap between germline ends came to 18 bases. This CDR3 is built from 16 residues. For the CDR3, the DNA is TGCGCCAGCAGCCTCCGACAACCACCAGCCAACACTGAAGCTTTCTTT. Translated, it gives CASSLRQPPANTEAFF.

The J gene is TRBJ2-6, the V gene TRBV19; 9 bases match TRBD1. Germline V lookup: CDR1 LNHDA, CDR2 SQIVND (reference sequence). Trimming at V came to 0 bases and at J to 1 base, leaving 7 bases not matched to a gene. The CDR3 consists of 19 residues. CDR3 loop: CASSIDEWTGVSGANVLTF. In nucleotides, the CDR3 is TGTGCCAGTAGTATAGATGAGTGGACAGGGGTATCTGGGGCCAACGTCCTGACTTTC.

V and J are TRBV12-3 or TRBV12-4 and TRBJ1-2; D gene unclear. CDR3 length equals 12 residues. Trimming pared 7 bases from V and 8 bases from J, leaving 14 bases between. In DNA form, the CDR3 reads TGTGCCAGCACCCACGGGTCTGGGGGCTACACCTTC. Its protein product is CASTHGSGGYTF.

The chain is built from TRBV30 and TRBJ1-2; D uncertain. The CDR3 length is 12 residues. The V end was cut by 1 base, the J end by 5 bases, with 8 bases between. CDR1 and CDR2 from the germline V gene are GTSNPN and SVGIG (reference sequence). The CDR3 coding sequence is TGTGCCTGGAGTGGTGGTCATTATGGCTACACCTTC. It is translated as CAWSGGHYGYTF.

J is TRBJ1-5 and V is TRBV15, with TRBD1 matching over 8 bases. This CDR3 has 16 amino acids. With V trimmed by 3 bases and J by 6 bases, 10 bases remained unmatched. Germline-derived CDR1 and CDR2 are LNHNV and YYDKDF (reference sequence). The CDR3 DNA reads as TGTGCCACCAGCAGTCGGCGTCAGGGGGCTCTTCAGCCCCAGCATTTT. Translated: CATSSRRQGALQPQHF.

This chain links TRBV7-9 with TRBJ2-2; D is unclear. V lost 3 bases, J lost 0 bases, and 11 bases lay in between. This CDR3 region has 16 residues. Germline CDR1 is SEHNR and CDR2 is FQNEAQ (reference sequence). The chain's CDR3 is CASSFPSGTNTGELFF. CDR3 DNA sequence: TGTGCCAGCAGCTTCCCATCTGGGACGAACACCGGGGAGCTGTTTTTT.

The rearrangement joins TRBV6-5 to TRBJ2-5; unclear D gene. The CDR3 is 13 residues long. Germline assignment: CDR1 MNHEY and CDR2 SVGAGI. V lost 9 bases, J lost 7 bases, and 18 bases lay in between. Here the CDR3 DNA reads TGTGCCAGTAGAGAGGTCGGAACGGGGACCCAGTACTTC. It codes for CASREVGTGTQYF.

J is TRBJ2-2 and V is TRBV27; 8 bases map to TRBD1. The CDR3 is 14 residues long. V lost 8 bases and J lost 4; bases outside the gene matches: 6. Germline CDR1 reads MNHEY; CDR2 reads SMNVEV (reference sequence). CDR3 sequence: CASYRQGSTGELFF. Written as DNA, the CDR3 is TGTGCCAGCTATCGACAGGGGTCCACCGGGGAGCTGTTTTTT.

J is TRBJ2-6 and V is TRBV27; possible D gene TRBD1, 6 bases. V was shortened by 3 bases and J by 3 bases, with 9 bases between the two germline ends. The CDR3 runs to 15 residues. Per the germline V gene, CDR1 is MNHEY and CDR2 is SMNVEV (reference sequence). This CDR3 is CASSFSGVGANVLTF. As DNA, the CDR3 is TGTGCCAGCAGTTTTTCAGGGGTTGGGGCCAACGTCCTGACTTTC.

The chain combines TRBV6-2 or TRBV6-3 with TRBJ2-1; D is unclear. Deletions cut 6 bases from V and 7 bases from J, with 19 bases between. This CDR3 spans 15 amino acids. Germline V lookup: CDR1 MNHEY, CDR2 SVGEGT. The CDR3 DNA is TGTGCCAGCAGCCTACTCGTGGGAACAAAGAATGAGCAGTTCTTC. Protein: CASSLLVGTKNEQFF.

The chain is built from TRBV19 and TRBJ1-2; the D gene is possibly TRBD1 (5 bases). CDR1 is LNHDA, CDR2 SQIVND, per germline (reference sequence). V shed 6 bases and J shed 5 bases, with 22 bases lying between them. CDR3 size: 16 residues. CDR3 bases: TGTGCCAGTAGGTTCCGGGGGGGTACCTCCGATTATGGCTACACCTTC. It encodes CASRFRGGTSDYGYTF.

The chain is built from TRBV4-1 and TRBJ1-1; a possible D gene is TRBD1 (5 bases). The germline V and J ends were trimmed by 2 bases and 3 bases, with 16 bases remaining between them. CDR1 MGHRA and CDR2 YSYEKL come from the germline V gene. The CDR3 spans 16 residues. For the CDR3, the DNA is TGCGCCAGCAGCCAAAGCAGGTTAGTAGGGGACACTGAAGCTTTCTTT. Translation: CASSQSRLVGDTEAFF.

The genes are TRBV9 and TRBJ1-6, with TRBD1 identical over 11 bases. The V and J ends lost 4 bases and 8 bases, in that order; junction bases with no gene match: 8. Germline CDR1 and CDR2: SGDLS and YYNGEE. This CDR3 has 16 residues. CDR3 nucleotides: TGTGCCAGCAGCTTAACACCGGGACAGGGGGATTCACCCCTCCACTTT. It specifies CASSLTPGQGDSPLHF.

In nucleotides, the CDR3 is TGCGCCAGCAGCCAAGTGGTGACAGGGGGTTTCCAAGAGACCCAGTACTTC. This encodes CASSQVVTGGFQETQYF. The chain joins TRBV4-3 to TRBJ2-5; the match to TRBD1 covers 9 bases. The CDR3 runs 17 residues. V lost 1 base and J lost 1; bases outside the gene matches: 7. CDR1 is LGHNA and CDR2 is YSLEER in the germline V gene.

This rearrangement joins TRBV2 to TRBJ2-1; TRBD1 agrees at 8 bases. The junction had 5 bases not matched to a gene; V was cut back by 7 bases and J by 0 bases. In germline, CDR1 is SNHLY, CDR2 FYNNEI. This CDR3 spans 15 amino acids. The CDR3 protein is CASNQDRGSYNEQFF. The CDR3 nucleotides are TGTGCCAGCAACCAAGACAGGGGCTCCTACAATGAGCAGTTCTTC.

The V call is TRBV18, the J call TRBJ2-3, with TRBD2 matching over 12 bases. This CDR3 has 16 residues. Germline lookup yields CDR1 KGHSH and CDR2 LQKENI. With 3 bases clipped from V and 3 bases from J, the junction kept 4 bases outside the gene matches. CDR3 nucleotides: TGTGCCAGCTCACCGCCTAGCGGGGGGGCTACAGATACGCAGTATTTT. This encodes CASSPPSGGATDTQYF.

The chain has TRBV3-1 (or the pseudogene TRBV3-2) and TRBJ2-7; TRBD1 aligns across 8 bases. J was trimmed by 3 bases and V by 5 bases; bases with no gene match: 6. Germline CDR1 is LGHDT and CDR2 is YNNKEL (reference sequence). This CDR3 comprises 14 residues. CDR3 in amino acids: CASSTRTGSYEQYF. CDR3 DNA sequence: TGTGCCAGCAGCACCCGGACAGGGAGCTACGAGCAGTACTTC.

The chain couples TRBV18 to TRBJ1-1, with 7 nucleotides matching TRBD1. Germline assignment: CDR1 KGHSH and CDR2 LQKENI. After removal of 3 bases from V and 6 bases from J, the junction contained 4 bases not matched to a gene. CDR3 length: 13 residues. The CDR3 sequence is CASSPTGSPEAFF. As DNA, the CDR3 is TGTGCCAGCTCACCGACAGGGTCCCCTGAAGCTTTCTTT.

The chain carries TRBV11-2 and TRBJ2-3; TRBD2 aligns across 7 bases. Germline loops: CDR1 SGHAT, CDR2 FQNNGV. The CDR3 sequence is 14 residues long. V dropped 2 bases and J dropped 5; count of bases not matched to a gene: 4. CDR3 loop: CASSLSGGGDTQYF. The CDR3 DNA sequence: TGTGCCAGCAGCTTATCGGGGGGTGGAGATACGCAGTATTTT.

The chain recombines TRBV4-1 with TRBJ2-1; 8 bases match TRBD1. V trimming: 3 bases; J trimming: 7 bases; junction bases outside the gene matches: 8. From germline, CDR1 is MGHRA and CDR2 YSYEKL. This CDR3 is 15 amino acids long. The CDR3 bases are TGCGCCAGCAGCCAGCCGGACAGGGACAAAAATGAGCAGTTCTTC. This sequence encodes CASSQPDRDKNEQFF.

This chain links TRBV21-1 with TRBJ1-6. TRBV21-1 is designated a pseudogene. This CDR3 spans 15 amino acids. The CDR3 DNA sequence: TGTGCCAGCAGTAACGGGCGAGACTACAATTCACCCCTCCACTTT. Translating gives CASSNGRDYNSPLHF.